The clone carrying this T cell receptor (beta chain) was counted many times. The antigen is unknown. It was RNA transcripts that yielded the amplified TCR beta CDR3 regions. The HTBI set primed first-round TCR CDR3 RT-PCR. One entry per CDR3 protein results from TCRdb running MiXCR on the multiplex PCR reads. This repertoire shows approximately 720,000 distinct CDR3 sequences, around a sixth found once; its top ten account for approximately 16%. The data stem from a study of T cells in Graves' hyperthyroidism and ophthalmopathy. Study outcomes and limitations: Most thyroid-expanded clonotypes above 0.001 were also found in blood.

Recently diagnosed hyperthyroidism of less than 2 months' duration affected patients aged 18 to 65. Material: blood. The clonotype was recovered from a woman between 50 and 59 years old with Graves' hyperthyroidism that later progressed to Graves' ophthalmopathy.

CDR3 residues: CASSPQVGSGGSQQYF. The CDR3 nucleotides are TGTGCCAGCTCACCCCAAGTGGGAAGCGGGGGCTCTCAGCAGTACTTC. The chain carries TRBV18 and TRBJ2-7; TRBD2 matches 8 bases. CDR1 is KGHSH, CDR2 LQKENI, per germline. The CDR3 loop spans 16 amino acids. The trim removed 3 bases at V and 8 bases at J, leaving 15 bases unmatched.